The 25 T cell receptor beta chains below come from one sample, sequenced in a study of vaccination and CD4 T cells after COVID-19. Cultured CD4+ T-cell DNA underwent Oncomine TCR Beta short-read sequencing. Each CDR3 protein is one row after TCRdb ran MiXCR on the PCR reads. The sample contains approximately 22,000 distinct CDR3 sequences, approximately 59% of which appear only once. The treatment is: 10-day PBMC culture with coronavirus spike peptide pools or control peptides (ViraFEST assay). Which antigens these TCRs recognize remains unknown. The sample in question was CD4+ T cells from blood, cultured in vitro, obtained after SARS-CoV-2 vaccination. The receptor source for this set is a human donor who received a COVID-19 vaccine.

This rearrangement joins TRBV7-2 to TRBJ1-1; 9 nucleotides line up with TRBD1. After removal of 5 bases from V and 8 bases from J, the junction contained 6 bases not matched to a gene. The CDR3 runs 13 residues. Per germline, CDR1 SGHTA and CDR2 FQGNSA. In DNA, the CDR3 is TGTGCCAGCAGCCTTAACAGGGGGCGGGAAGCTTTCTTT. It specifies CASSLNRGREAFF.

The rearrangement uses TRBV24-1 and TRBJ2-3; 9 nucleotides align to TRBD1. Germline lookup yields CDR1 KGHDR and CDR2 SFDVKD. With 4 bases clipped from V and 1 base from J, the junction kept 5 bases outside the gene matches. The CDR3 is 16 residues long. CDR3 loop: CATSDSQGAGTDTQYF. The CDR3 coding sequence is TGTGCCACCAGTGACTCACAGGGGGCCGGCACAGATACGCAGTATTTT.

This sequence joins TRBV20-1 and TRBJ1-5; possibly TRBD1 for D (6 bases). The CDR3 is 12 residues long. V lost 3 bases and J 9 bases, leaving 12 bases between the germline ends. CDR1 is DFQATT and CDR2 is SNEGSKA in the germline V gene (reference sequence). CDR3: CSASPARGPQHF. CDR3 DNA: TGCAGTGCTAGCCCGGCCAGGGGGCCCCAGCATTTT.

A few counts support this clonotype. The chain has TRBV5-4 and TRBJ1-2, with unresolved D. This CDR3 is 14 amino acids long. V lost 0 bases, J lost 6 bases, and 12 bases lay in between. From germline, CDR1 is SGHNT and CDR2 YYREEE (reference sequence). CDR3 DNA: TGTGCCAGCAGCTTGGTGTCTGGGTTGGATGGCTACACCTTC. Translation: CASSLVSGLDGYTF.

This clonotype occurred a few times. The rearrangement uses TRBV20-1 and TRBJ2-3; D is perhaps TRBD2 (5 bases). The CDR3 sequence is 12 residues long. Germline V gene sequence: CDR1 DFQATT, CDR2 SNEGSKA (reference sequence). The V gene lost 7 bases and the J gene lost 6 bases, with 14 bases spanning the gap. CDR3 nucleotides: TGCAGTGGGACTGGGAGTCGCGATACGCAGTATTTT. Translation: CSGTGSRDTQYF.

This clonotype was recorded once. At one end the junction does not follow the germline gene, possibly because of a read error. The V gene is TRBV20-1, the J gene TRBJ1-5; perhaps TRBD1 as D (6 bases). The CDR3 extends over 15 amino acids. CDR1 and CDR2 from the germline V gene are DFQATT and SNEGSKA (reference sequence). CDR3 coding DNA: TGCAGCGCTATCGGACAGATGAATAGCAATCAGCCCCAGCATTTT. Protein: CSAIGQMNSNQPQHF.

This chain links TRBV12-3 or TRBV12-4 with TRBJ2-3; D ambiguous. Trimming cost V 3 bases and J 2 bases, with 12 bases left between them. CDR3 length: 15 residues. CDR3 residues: CASSLESASTDTQYF. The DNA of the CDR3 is TGTGCCAGCAGTTTGGAAAGCGCTTCCACAGATACGCAGTATTTT.

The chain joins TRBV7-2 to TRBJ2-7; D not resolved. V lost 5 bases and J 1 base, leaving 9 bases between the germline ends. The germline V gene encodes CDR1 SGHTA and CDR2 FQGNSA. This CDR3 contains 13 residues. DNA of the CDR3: TGTGCCAGCAGCCTTTATGGGTCCTACGAGCAGTACTTC. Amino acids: CASSLYGSYEQYF.

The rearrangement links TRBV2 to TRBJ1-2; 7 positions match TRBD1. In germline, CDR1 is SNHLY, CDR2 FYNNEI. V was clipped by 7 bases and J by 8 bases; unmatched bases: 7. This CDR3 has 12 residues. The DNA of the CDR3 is TGTGCCAGCAATACAGGGGCTTGGGGCTACACCTTC. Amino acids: CASNTGAWGYTF.

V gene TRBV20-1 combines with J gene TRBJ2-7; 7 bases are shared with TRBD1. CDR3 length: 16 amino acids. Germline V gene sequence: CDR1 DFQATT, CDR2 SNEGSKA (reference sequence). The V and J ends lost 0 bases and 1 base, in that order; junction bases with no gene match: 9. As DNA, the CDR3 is TGCAGTGCTAGAGATTGGGGGACAGTAGGTTCCTACGAGCAGTACTTC. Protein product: CSARDWGTVGSYEQYF.

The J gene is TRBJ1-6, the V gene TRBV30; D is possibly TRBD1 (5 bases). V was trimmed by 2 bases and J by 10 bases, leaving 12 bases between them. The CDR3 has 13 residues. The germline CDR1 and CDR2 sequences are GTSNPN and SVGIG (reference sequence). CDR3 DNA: TGTGCCTGGAGTAAAGGGAGGGACTCACCCCTCCACTTT. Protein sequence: CAWSKGRDSPLHF.

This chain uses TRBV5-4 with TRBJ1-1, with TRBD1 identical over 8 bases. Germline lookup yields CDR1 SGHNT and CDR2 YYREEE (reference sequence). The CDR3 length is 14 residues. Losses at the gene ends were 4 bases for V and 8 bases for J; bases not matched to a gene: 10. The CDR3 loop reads CASSPGTGRGEAFF. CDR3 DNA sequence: TGTGCCAGCAGCCCAGGGACAGGTCGAGGGGAAGCTTTCTTT. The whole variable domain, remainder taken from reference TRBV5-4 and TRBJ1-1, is ETGVTQSPTHLIKTRGQQVTLRCSSQSGHNTVSWYQQALGQGPQFIFQYYREEENGRGNFPPRFSGLQFPNYSSELNVNALELDDSALYLCASSPGTGRGEAFFGQGTRLTVV.

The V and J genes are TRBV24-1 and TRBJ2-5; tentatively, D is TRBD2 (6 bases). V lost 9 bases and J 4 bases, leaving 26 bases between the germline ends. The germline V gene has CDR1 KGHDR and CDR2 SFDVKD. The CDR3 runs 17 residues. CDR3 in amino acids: CATAKVGGELGGETQYF. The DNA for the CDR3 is TGTGCCACCGCCAAGGTTGGAGGAGAGTTGGGGGGAGAGACCCAGTACTTC.

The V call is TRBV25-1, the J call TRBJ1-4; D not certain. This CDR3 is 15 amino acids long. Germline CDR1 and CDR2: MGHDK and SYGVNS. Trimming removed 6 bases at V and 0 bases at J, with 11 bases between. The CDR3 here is CASRETGPTNEKLFF. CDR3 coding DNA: TGTGCCAGCAGAGAGACGGGCCCAACTAATGAAAAACTGTTTTTT.

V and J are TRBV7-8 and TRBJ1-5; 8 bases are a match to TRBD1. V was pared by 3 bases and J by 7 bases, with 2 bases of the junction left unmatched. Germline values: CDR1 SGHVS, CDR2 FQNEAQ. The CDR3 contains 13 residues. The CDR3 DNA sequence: TGTGCCAGCAGCTTTAGACAGGGGCAGCCCCAGCATTTT. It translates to CASSFRQGQPQHF.

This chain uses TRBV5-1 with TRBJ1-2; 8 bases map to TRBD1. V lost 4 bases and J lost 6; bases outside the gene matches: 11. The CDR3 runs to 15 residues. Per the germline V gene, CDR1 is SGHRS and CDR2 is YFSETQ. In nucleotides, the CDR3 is TGCGCCAGCAGCACGGGACAGGTGTACTGGGATGGCTACACCTTC. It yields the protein CASSTGQVYWDGYTF.

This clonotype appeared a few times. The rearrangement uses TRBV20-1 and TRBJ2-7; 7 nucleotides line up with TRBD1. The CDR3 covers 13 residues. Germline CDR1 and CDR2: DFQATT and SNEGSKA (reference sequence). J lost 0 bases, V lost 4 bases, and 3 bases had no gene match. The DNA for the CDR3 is TGCAGTGCTATGCGACAGGGCTCCTACGAGCAGTACTTC. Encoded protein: CSAMRQGSYEQYF.

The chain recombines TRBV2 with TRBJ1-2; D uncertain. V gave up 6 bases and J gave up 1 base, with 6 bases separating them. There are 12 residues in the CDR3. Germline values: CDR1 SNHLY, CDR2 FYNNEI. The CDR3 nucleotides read TGTGCCAGCAGATCCAATAACTATGGCTACACCTTC. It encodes CASRSNNYGYTF.

The CDR3 coding sequence is TGTGCCACACAAATAGCGGCCCAAGAGACCCAGTACTTC. Its protein product is CATQIAAQETQYF. This sequence joins TRBV10-3 and TRBJ2-5, with D maybe TRBD2 (6 bases). The V end lost 10 bases, the J end lost 1 base, and 13 bases lay between the germline ends. The CDR3 totals 13 residues. Per the germline V gene, CDR1 is ENHRY and CDR2 is SYGVKD.

CDR3 sequence reads: CASSESSQIQETQYF. CDR3 DNA: TGCGCCAGCAGTGAGTCGTCACAGATACAAGAGACCCAGTACTTC. J is TRBJ2-5 and V is TRBV10-2, with D unresolved. The ends were cut back, 0 bases at V and 2 bases at J, with 10 bases in the middle. The V gene's germline CDR1 is WSHSY and CDR2 SAAADI. CDR3 length equals 15 residues.

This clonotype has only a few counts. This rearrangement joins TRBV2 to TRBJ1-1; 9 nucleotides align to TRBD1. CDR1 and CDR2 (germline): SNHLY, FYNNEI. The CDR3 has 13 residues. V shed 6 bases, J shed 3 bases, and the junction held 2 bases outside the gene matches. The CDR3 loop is CASSRDRDTEAFF. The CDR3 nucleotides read TGTGCCAGCAGCCGGGACAGGGACACTGAAGCTTTCTTT.

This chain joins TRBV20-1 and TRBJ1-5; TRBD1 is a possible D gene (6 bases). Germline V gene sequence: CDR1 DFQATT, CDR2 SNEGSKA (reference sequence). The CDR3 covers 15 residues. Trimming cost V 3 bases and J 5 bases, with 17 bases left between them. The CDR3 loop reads CSASRSGQWDQPQHF. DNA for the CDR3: TGCAGTGCTAGTAGGAGCGGACAGTGGGATCAGCCCCAGCATTTT.

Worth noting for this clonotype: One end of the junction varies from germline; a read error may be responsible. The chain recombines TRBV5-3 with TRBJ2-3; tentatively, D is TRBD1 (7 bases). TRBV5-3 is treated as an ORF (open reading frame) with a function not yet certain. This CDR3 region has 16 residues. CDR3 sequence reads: CASSLAGGSSTDTQYF. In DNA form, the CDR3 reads TGTGCCAGCAGCTTGGCAGGGGGGAGTAGCACAGATACGCAGTATTTT.

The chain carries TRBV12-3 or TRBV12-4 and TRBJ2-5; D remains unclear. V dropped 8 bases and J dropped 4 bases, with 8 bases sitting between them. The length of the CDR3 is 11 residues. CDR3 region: CASSTRETQYF. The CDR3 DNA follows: TGTGCCAGCTCGACACGAGAGACCCAGTACTTC.

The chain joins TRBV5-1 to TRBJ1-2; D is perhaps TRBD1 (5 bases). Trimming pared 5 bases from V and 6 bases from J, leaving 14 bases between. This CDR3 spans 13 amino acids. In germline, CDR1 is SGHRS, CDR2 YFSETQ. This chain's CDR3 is CASRSQAGNGYTF. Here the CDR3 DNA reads TGCGCCAGCAGATCCCAAGCAGGGAATGGCTACACCTTC.